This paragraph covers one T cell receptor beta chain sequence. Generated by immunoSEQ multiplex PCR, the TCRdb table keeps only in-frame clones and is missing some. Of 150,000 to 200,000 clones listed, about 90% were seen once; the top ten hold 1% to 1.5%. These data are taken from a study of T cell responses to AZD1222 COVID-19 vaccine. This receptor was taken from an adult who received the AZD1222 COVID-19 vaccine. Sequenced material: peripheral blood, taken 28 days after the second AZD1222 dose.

The CDR3 nucleotides are TGTGCCAGTAGTCCCGACAGGGGGGGCACTGAAGCTTTCTTT. Amino acid sequence: CASSPDRGGTEAFF. This chain uses TRBV19 with TRBJ1-1; TRBD1 matches 9 bases. The length of the CDR3 is 14 residues. The V and J ends lost 5 bases and 4 bases, in that order; junction bases with no gene match: 5. Germline CDR1 LNHDA, CDR2 SQIVND (reference sequence).